Below are 16 T cell receptor beta chains sequenced from a single sample in a study of cytomegalovirus exposure and HLA in healthy donors. A multiplex PCR was run with 60 Vbeta primers and 13 Jbeta primers. The table came from immunoSEQ multiplex PCR; TCRdb's copy has only in-frame clones and leaves some out. The table has around 120,000 clones, about 79% seen once. The sample was PBMCs. These receptors came from a man in his fifties in good health and CMV-seropositive.

The chain recombines TRBV9 with TRBJ2-5, with D possibly being TRBD1 (6 bases). V lost 0 bases to trimming and J lost 2 bases, with 8 bases between them. Germline V gene sequence: CDR1 SGDLS, CDR2 YYNGEE. The CDR3 length is 14 residues. The CDR3 region has the DNA TGTGCCAGCAGCGTAGCGACAGGACAAGAGACCCAGTACTTC. Its translation is CASSVATGQETQYF.

This chain links TRBV11-3 with TRBJ1-5; D perhaps matches TRBD1 (5 bases). The CDR3 sequence is 14 residues long. Germline V gene data show CDR1 as SGHNT and CDR2 as YENEEA. Trimming took 5 bases from V and 4 from J, leaving 12 bases between them. The CDR3 loop is CASSPRQLNQPQHF. The CDR3, as DNA: TGTGCCAGCAGCCCTAGACAGTTAAATCAGCCCCAGCATTTT.

The chain has TRBV4-1 and TRBJ1-1; D call uncertain. The germline CDR1 and CDR2 sequences are MGHRA and YSYEKL. V lost 4 bases, J lost 2 bases, and 11 bases lay in between. The CDR3 loop spans 14 amino acids. The CDR3 region is CASSRLGLNTEAFF. The CDR3 coding sequence is TGCGCCAGCAGCCGCTTAGGACTTAACACTGAAGCTTTCTTT.

A single count supports this clone. This chain's CDR3 is CASSPRDRGETGANVLTF. As DNA, the CDR3 is TGTGCCAGCTCACCAAGGGACAGGGGGGAAACTGGGGCCAACGTCCTGACTTTC. The V and J genes are TRBV18 and TRBJ2-6, with 11 nucleotides matching TRBD1. V lost 2 bases to trimming and J lost 2 bases; unmatched junction nucleotides: 5. CDR1 and CDR2 from the germline V gene are KGHSH and LQKENI. This CDR3 has 18 amino acids.

The chain links TRBV7-2 to TRBJ1-4, with a possible D match to TRBD1 (6 bases). The germline gives CDR1 SGHTA, CDR2 FQGNSA. CDR3 length: 15 residues. The germline V and J ends were trimmed by 1 base and 1 base, with 7 bases remaining between them. The CDR3 spells CASSLGGRTNEKLFF. As DNA, the CDR3 is TGTGCCAGCAGCTTAGGGGGGCGAACTAATGAAAAACTGTTTTTT.

The rearrangement uses TRBV11-3 and TRBJ2-3; TRBD1 might be the D (5 bases). The germline V and J ends were trimmed by 5 bases and 9 bases, with 15 bases remaining between them. Germline assignment: CDR1 SGHNT and CDR2 YENEEA. The CDR3 length is 13 residues. CDR3 in DNA: TGTGCCAGCAGCAGTCAAGCCCAGGGAACGCAGTATTTT. It encodes CASSSQAQGTQYF.

This sequence joins TRBV27 and TRBJ2-1, with 9 bases that match TRBD2. V lost 3 bases, J lost 8 bases, and 8 bases stayed unmatched. Germline loops: CDR1 MNHEY, CDR2 SMNVEV (reference sequence). The CDR3 has 15 amino acids. The CDR3 nucleotides read TGTGCCAGCAGTTTGGGTCCAGCGGGAGGCCATGAGCAGTTCTTC. It is translated as CASSLGPAGGHEQFF.

The chain recombines TRBV30 with TRBJ1-4, with no clear D. Trimming shortened V by 4 bases and J by 3 bases, and 15 bases separated the two germline ends. There are 15 residues in the CDR3. Germline CDR1 reads GTSNPN; CDR2 reads SVGIG (reference sequence). The CDR3 spells CAWTNPRGANEKLFF. The CDR3 nucleotides are TGTGCCTGGACGAATCCCCGAGGTGCTAATGAAAAACTGTTTTTT.

The rearrangement uses TRBV10-3 and TRBJ1-1; D perhaps matches TRBD1 (6 bases). V lost 7 bases and J 7 bases, leaving 19 bases between the germline ends. Germline V gene sequence: CDR1 ENHRY, CDR2 SYGVKD. This CDR3 has 14 residues. CDR3: CAITQTGIPFEAFF. CDR3 nucleotide sequence: TGTGCCATCACCCAAACAGGGATACCCTTTGAAGCTTTCTTT.

The chain couples TRBV6-1 to TRBJ2-6; D unresolved. V shed 10 bases and J shed 0 bases, with 10 bases lying between them. This CDR3 spans 14 amino acids. CDR1 and CDR2 (germline): MNHNS, SASEGT. The CDR3: CATPSYSGANVLTF. CDR3 DNA: TGTGCCACCCCGAGCTACTCTGGGGCCAACGTCCTGACTTTC.

V usage is TRBV6-1 and J usage is TRBJ1-5; D gene uncertain. V lost 10 bases and J lost 6, with 13 bases in between. In germline, CDR1 is MNHNS, CDR2 SASEGT. The CDR3 totals 12 residues. The CDR3: CATRPGSQPQHF. The CDR3 DNA is TGTGCCACCCGGCCGGGGAGTCAGCCCCAGCATTTT.

V usage is TRBV7-8 and J usage is TRBJ2-1, with a weak D call TRBD1 (6 bases). V shed 4 bases and J shed 10 bases, with 8 bases lying between them. The CDR3 spans 11 residues. The germline V gene encodes CDR1 SGHVS and CDR2 FQNEAQ. The chain's CDR3 is CASSYTGEQFF. The CDR3 DNA sequence: TGTGCCAGCAGCTACACAGGGGAGCAGTTCTTC.

The chain carries TRBV19 and TRBJ2-5; D might be TRBD1 (5 bases). Deletions cut 6 bases from V and 5 bases from J, with 13 bases between. CDR1 and CDR2 (germline): LNHDA, SQIVND (reference sequence). The CDR3 runs to 13 residues. The DNA for the CDR3 is TGTGCCAGTAGAGATGGGGCTCGGGAGACCCAGTACTTC. This translates into CASRDGARETQYF.

This clone was observed a few times. J is TRBJ1-5 and V is TRBV5-1; TRBD1 matches 9 bases. The CDR3 runs 15 residues. The J segment lost 5 bases and the V segment lost 7 bases, leaving 10 bases of the junction unmatched. Germline loops: CDR1 SGHRS, CDR2 YFSETQ. The CDR3 region is CASRAGQGADQPQHF. CDR3 DNA: TGCGCCAGCCGGGCGGGACAGGGTGCCGATCAGCCCCAGCATTTT.

The chain couples TRBV25-1 to TRBJ2-5, with D maybe TRBD2 (5 bases). The V gene's germline CDR1 is MGHDK and CDR2 SYGVNS. Trimming stripped 6 bases from V and 0 bases from J, with 23 bases between. The CDR3 contains 18 residues. The CDR3 DNA is TGTGCCAGCAGCGCTATGGCGGGCCGGAATACCCACCAAGAGACCCAGTACTTC. Protein sequence: CASSAMAGRNTHQETQYF.

The chain recombines TRBV4-1 with TRBJ1-2, with 7 bases identical to TRBD1. This CDR3 has 14 amino acids. Germline-derived CDR1 and CDR2 are MGHRA and YSYEKL. V lost 3 bases and J lost 7; bases outside the gene matches: 8. CDR3 residues: CASSQQGGVSGYTF. CDR3 nucleotides: TGCGCCAGCAGCCAGCAAGGGGGCGTGAGTGGCTACACCTTC.